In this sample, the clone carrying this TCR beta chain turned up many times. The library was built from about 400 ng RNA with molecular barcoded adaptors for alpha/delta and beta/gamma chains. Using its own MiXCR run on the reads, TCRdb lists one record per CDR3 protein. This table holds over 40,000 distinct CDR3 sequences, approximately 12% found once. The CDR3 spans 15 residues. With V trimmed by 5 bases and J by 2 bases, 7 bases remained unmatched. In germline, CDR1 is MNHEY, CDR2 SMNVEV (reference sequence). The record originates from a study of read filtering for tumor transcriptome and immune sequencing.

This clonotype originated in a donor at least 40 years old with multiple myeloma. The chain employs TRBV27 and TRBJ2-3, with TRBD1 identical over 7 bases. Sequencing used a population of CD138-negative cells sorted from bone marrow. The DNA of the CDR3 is TGTGCCAGCAGTCCAGGGGGAGCCCTCACAGATACGCAGTATTTT. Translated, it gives CASSPGGALTDTQYF.